This T cell receptor (beta chain) was retrieved from a study of blood T cells in healthy people across ages. Through a sample-barcoded 5' primer and a J-beta primer mix, a second PCR was run for roughly 6 to 12 cycles. MiXCR, applied by TCRdb to the 5' RACE reads, yields one record per CDR3 protein. The data hold fewer than 800,000 distinct CDR3 sequences, with roughly 20% observed a single time. Germline V gene lookup returns CDR1 SNHLY and CDR2 FYNNEI. The CDR3 runs 13 residues. Study-level points and caveats: Higher diversity and more naive CD4+ cells were features of long-lived donors, compared to aged donors.

In the case of this clonotype: Its antigen is not identified.

V is TRBV2 and J is TRBJ2-1; no definite D call. The DNA end is more similar to TRBJ2-5, so the J call may be wrong. Sequenced input: blood. The sequence came from a man between 65 and 85 years old in good health. CDR3: CASRPVGQETQYF. The CDR3, as DNA: TGTGCCAGCAGGCCAGTAGGCCAAGAGACCCAGTACTTC.